This section outlines one T cell receptor (beta chain) sequence together with its context. The assay ran at deep level. TCRdb's table, derived via immunoSEQ multiplex PCR, lists solely in-frame clones and lacks some. The sample shows around 330,000 clones, about 74% of them seen only once. None of the donors, who were healthy HIV-negative adults, had recently had acute infections or vaccinations. Looked up from germline, CDR1 is SGHRS and CDR2 is YFSETQ. Deletions cut 1 base from V and 9 bases from J, with 14 bases between. The CDR3 has 14 amino acids. This sample is part of a study of shared clonotypes between healthy human individuals.

The chain links TRBV5-1 to TRBJ2-1; the D gene is possibly TRBD2 (5 bases). The sample comprised memory CD4+ T cells sorted from blood. The subset: CD45RA-negative fraction. This TCR was sampled from a young man in good health. For the CDR3, the DNA is TGCGCCAGCAGCTTGACCAGTAAAGGGAGTGAGCAGTTCTTC. Amino acids: CASSLTSKGSEQFF. The full variable domain, rest sourced from reference TRBV5-1 and TRBJ2-1, is KAGVTQTPRYLIKTRGQQVTLSCSPISGHRSVSWYQQTPGQGLQFLFEYFSETQRNKGNFPGRFSGRQFSNSRSEMNVSTLELGDSALYLCASSLTSKGSEQFFGPGTRLTVL.